These 32 T cell receptor beta chains were sequenced from one sample in a study of blood T cells in healthy people across ages. A second PCR, run for about 7 to 11 cycles, used a sample-barcoded 5' primer plus a J-beta primer mix. TCRdb used MiXCR to reprocess the 5' RACE reads, holding one entry per CDR3 protein. Altogether under 2,000,000 distinct CDR3 sequences are present, around 48% being singletons, with the ten largest covering approximately 2.1%. Sequencing was carried out using blood. The receptors originated from a woman aged 40 to 50 in good health.

This clonotype has more than one count but fewer than ten. V usage is TRBV20-1 and J usage is TRBJ2-3; TRBD1 matches 7 bases. The germline V gene has CDR1 DFQATT and CDR2 SNEGSKA (reference sequence). V shed 4 bases and J 0 bases; nucleotides not matched to a gene: 7. The CDR3 contains 15 residues. The CDR3 coding sequence is TGCAGTGCTAAAAAGGGACAGATAAGCACAGATACGCAGTATTTT. Its protein is CSAKKGQISTDTQYF.

For this clonotype: One end of the junction is discordant with germline, which a read error may explain. The chain carries TRBV28 and TRBJ2-4; 9 bases map to TRBD1. This CDR3 has 14 amino acids. Looked up from germline, CDR1 is MDHEN and CDR2 is SYDVKM. In DNA form, the CDR3 reads TGTGTCAGCAGTTTACAGGGGGCGCTTAAAGAGCAGTACTTC. Protein: CVSSLQGALKEQYF.

On this clonotype itself: At one of its ends the junction is not consistent with the germline gene, which may arise from a read error. The chain employs TRBV6-1 and TRBJ2-5, with 10 positions matching TRBD2. Germline V CDR1 and CDR2: MNHNS, SASEGT. The CDR3 is 15 amino acids. CDR3 loop: CASSKAGGGQETQYF. CDR3 coding DNA: TGTGCCAGCAGTAAAGCGGGAGGGGGCCAAGAGACCCAGTACTTC.

Many counts were recorded for this clonotype. The rearrangement joins TRBV27 to TRBJ2-1; D is ambiguous. Trimming left V 5 bases short and J 6 bases short, with 8 bases between. The CDR3 length is 12 residues. Looked up from germline, CDR1 is MNHEY and CDR2 is SMNVEV (reference sequence). The CDR3 DNA reads TGTGCCAGCAGTCCCCTCCGCAATGAGCAGTTCTTC. It codes for CASSPLRNEQFF.

V usage is TRBV6-5 and J usage is TRBJ2-1; D not certain. The CDR3 totals 14 residues. Trimming removed 2 bases at V and 4 bases at J, with 9 bases between. Germline values: CDR1 MNHEY, CDR2 SVGAGI. DNA of the CDR3: TGTGCCAGCAGTTACGGACGAGAGTACAATGAGCAGTTCTTC. Translated: CASSYGREYNEQFF.

This clonotype was seen a few times. This chain uses TRBV7-9 with TRBJ1-2, with TRBD1 matching 7 bases. Per germline, CDR1 SEHNR and CDR2 FQNEAQ (reference sequence). J gave up 0 bases and V 1 base, and 14 bases lay outside the gene matches. The CDR3 loop spans 19 amino acids. CDR3 loop: CASSLEWGRGTTPNYGYTF. The CDR3 coding sequence is TGTGCCAGCAGCTTAGAGTGGGGCAGGGGGACAACCCCTAACTATGGCTACACCTTC.

The chain combines TRBV28 with TRBJ1-5; weak D call: TRBD1 (5 bases). CDR1 is MDHEN, CDR2 SYDVKM, per germline. The CDR3 is 13 residues long. V was cut by 5 bases and J by 7 bases, with 12 bases left in between. DNA for the CDR3: TGTGCCAGCAGTAGAGACAGTTCCCAGCCCCAGCATTTT. Residues: CASSRDSSQPQHF.

The chain carries TRBV18 and TRBJ1-2, with no clear D. This CDR3 is 19 amino acids long. Per the germline V gene, CDR1 is KGHSH and CDR2 is LQKENI. V lost 2 bases to trimming and J lost 2 bases, with 24 bases between them. Here the CDR3 reads CASSPNDGLTEMLNYGYTF. The CDR3 nucleotides read TGTGCCAGCTCACCAAACGACGGGCTGACGGAAATGCTGAACTATGGCTACACCTTC.

This sequence joins TRBV7-9 and TRBJ2-1; 7 bases align to TRBD1. CDR1 SEHNR and CDR2 FQNEAQ come from the germline V gene (reference sequence). CDR3 length equals 15 residues. V was clipped by 5 bases and J by 5 bases; unmatched bases: 9. The CDR3 region has the DNA TGTGCCAGCAGCCTAGTTTTGGGACAGCACAATGAGCAGTTCTTC. Encoded protein: CASSLVLGQHNEQFF.

This chain uses TRBV6-1 with TRBJ1-2, with TRBD1 matching over 9 bases. J gave up 4 bases and V 7 bases, and 10 bases lay outside the gene matches. Germline loops: CDR1 MNHNS, CDR2 SASEGT. The CDR3 extends over 15 amino acids. This CDR3 reads CASTGQGPSGYGYTF. For the CDR3, the DNA is TGTGCCAGCACCGGACAGGGGCCCTCTGGCTATGGCTACACCTTC.

The chain links TRBV7-2 to TRBJ2-5, with D possibly matching TRBD2 (5 bases). V lost 4 bases, J lost 5 bases, and 14 bases lay in between. The CDR3 is 14 residues long. CDR1 is SGHTA and CDR2 is FQGNSA in the germline V gene. CDR3 loop: CASSSPGSGETQYF. For the CDR3, the DNA is TGTGCCAGCAGCTCTCCGGGGAGTGGGGAGACCCAGTACTTC.

The chain couples TRBV6-1 to TRBJ2-1; 13 nucleotides match TRBD2. This CDR3 region has 21 residues. The V gene end was trimmed by 5 bases and the J gene end by 0 bases; junction bases not matched to a gene: 16. The germline CDR1 and CDR2 sequences are MNHNS and SASEGT. CDR3 sequence (DNA): TGTGCCAGCAGTCCCCGGAGCCCTGGGACTAGCGGGGTGAGCTCCTACAATGAGCAGTTCTTC. It translates to CASSPRSPGTSGVSSYNEQFF.

The J gene is TRBJ1-1, the V gene TRBV12-3 or TRBV12-4; no definite D call. V lost 4 bases and J lost 8, with 14 bases in between. This CDR3 region has 13 residues. The CDR3 region has the DNA TGTGCCAGCAGTTCCACTAACCGCCAAGAAGCTTTCTTT. It codes for CASSSTNRQEAFF.

This sequence joins TRBV4-3 and TRBJ2-7, with TRBD1 matching over 7 bases. Trimming took 2 bases from V and 0 from J; bases not matched to a gene: 10. The germline V gene has CDR1 LGHNA and CDR2 YSLEER. The CDR3 has 17 residues. The CDR3 bases are TGCGCCAGCAGCCAACTAATCCGGGACAGTAGCTCCTACGAGCAGTACTTC. This translates into CASSQLIRDSSSYEQYF.

Worth noting for this clonotype: At one end, the junction sequence differs from germline, possibly due to a read error. The CDR3 here is CASSQVGTVSTDTRYF. The DNA for the CDR3 is TGCGCCAGCAGCCAAGTGGGGACTGTTAGCACAGATACGCGGTATTTT. V is TRBV4-1 and J is TRBJ2-3, with D possibly matching TRBD2 (6 bases). The germline V gene has CDR1 MGHRA and CDR2 YSYEKL. The CDR3 loop spans 16 amino acids.

The rearrangement links TRBV5-1 to TRBJ2-5; TRBD2 matches 8 bases. CDR1 is SGHRS, CDR2 YFSETQ, per germline. With V trimmed by 4 bases and J by 4 bases, 12 bases remained unmatched. CDR3 length equals 16 residues. The CDR3 sequence: CASSPDKAGGGETQYF. The DNA for the CDR3 is TGCGCCAGCAGCCCAGACAAGGCGGGGGGCGGAGAGACCCAGTACTTC.

The chain couples TRBV5-1 to TRBJ1-4; weak D call: TRBD1 (5 bases). The germline CDR1 and CDR2 sequences are SGHRS and YFSETQ. The CDR3 length is 14 residues. Trimming took 4 bases from V and 8 from J, leaving 15 bases between them. The CDR3 DNA follows: TGCGCCAGCAGCCCTACGGTGGGGCCCGAAAAACTGTTTTTT. This sequence encodes CASSPTVGPEKLFF.

The chain recombines TRBV6-5 with TRBJ2-7, with 10 bases matching TRBD2. Germline V gene sequence: CDR1 MNHEY, CDR2 SVGAGI. This CDR3 is 17 amino acids long. With V trimmed by 3 bases and J by 2 bases, 10 bases remained unmatched. CDR3 DNA sequence: TGTGCCAGCAGTTATCGTCTAGAAGCGGGGGGGCCCTACGAGCAGTACTTC. This codes for CASSYRLEAGGPYEQYF.

The chain joins TRBV6-2 or TRBV6-3 to TRBJ1-2; 7 nucleotides match TRBD1. V lost 6 bases and J lost 0; bases outside the gene matches: 7. CDR3 size: 15 residues. Germline lookup yields CDR1 MNHEY and CDR2 SVGEGT. CDR3 region: CASSPGQFPNYGYTF. CDR3 in DNA: TGTGCCAGCAGCCCGGGACAGTTCCCTAACTATGGCTACACCTTC.

The CDR3 DNA sequence: TGTGCCAGCAGCCCGGATTCCAGGAACACTGAAGCTTTCTTT. It encodes CASSPDSRNTEAFF. The gene calls are TRBV27 and TRBJ1-1; D unclear. V shed 6 bases and J shed 1 base, with 12 bases lying between them. This CDR3 is 14 amino acids long. Germline CDR1 reads MNHEY; CDR2 reads SMNVEV (reference sequence).

The chain links TRBV14 to TRBJ1-2; perhaps TRBD1 as D (5 bases). The CDR3 is 16 residues long. The V and J ends lost 1 base and 7 bases respectively, with 19 bases between them. Per the germline V gene, CDR1 is SGHDN and CDR2 is FVKESK. CDR3 in amino acids: CASSQVWGPRHGGYTF. The CDR3 nucleotides are TGTGCCAGCAGCCAAGTATGGGGCCCTCGACATGGTGGCTACACCTTC.

The rearrangement links TRBV29-1 to TRBJ2-3; either TRBD1 or TRBD2 may supply D (6 bases each). Germline CDR1 and CDR2: SQVTM and ANQGSEA. The CDR3 sequence is 12 residues long. Trimming removed 1 base at V and 10 bases at J, with 12 bases between. The CDR3 spells CSVEGGRDAQYF. The CDR3 DNA sequence: TGCAGCGTTGAAGGGGGGCGGGATGCGCAGTATTTT.

The chain carries TRBV10-3 and TRBJ2-5, with D possibly matching TRBD1 (6 bases). Trimming removed 2 bases from V and 11 bases from J, with 18 bases in between. The CDR3 covers 14 residues. Per germline, CDR1 ENHRY and CDR2 SYGVKD. CDR3 sequence: CAISEAGADNEQYF. DNA for the CDR3: TGTGCCATCAGTGAGGCAGGGGCCGACAATGAGCAGTACTTC.

This clonotype was recorded only once. V and J are TRBV10-3 and TRBJ2-1; D possibly corresponds to TRBD2 (6 bases). The CDR3 sequence is 13 residues long. CDR1 and CDR2 from the germline V gene are ENHRY and SYGVKD. Trimming removed 7 bases from V and 8 bases from J, with 15 bases in between. CDR3 coding DNA: TGTGCCATCAAGCGTCGACTAGGGGATGAGCAGTTCTTC. Its translation: CAIKRRLGDEQFF.

CDR3 in DNA: TGTGCCAGCAGTTTACGGGGGGTGAGCGCAAATGAGCAGTTCTTC. This sequence encodes CASSLRGVSANEQFF. V is TRBV12-3 or TRBV12-4 and J is TRBJ2-1; 7 bases fit TRBD2. Trimming cost V 2 bases and J 7 bases; bases outside gene matches: 8. The CDR3 has 15 amino acids.

This clonotype was recorded only once. This chain uses TRBV6-1 with TRBJ2-3, with a weak D call TRBD2 (6 bases). Germline CDR1 is MNHNS and CDR2 is SASEGT. The CDR3 length is 14 residues. V lost 7 bases, J lost 2 bases, and 13 bases lay in between. This CDR3 is CASKLGGATDTQYF. CDR3 nucleotides: TGTGCCAGCAAATTAGGCGGGGCCACAGATACGCAGTATTTT.

The chain uses TRBV9 and TRBJ2-1; 8 nucleotides agree with TRBD2. Germline V gene lookup returns CDR1 SGDLS and CDR2 YYNGEE. The V segment lost 7 bases and the J segment 5 bases; nucleotides outside the gene matches: 11. The CDR3 loop spans 15 amino acids. CDR3 sequence: CASSRGGAGDNEQFF. The DNA for the CDR3 is TGTGCCAGCTCTCGGGGGGGAGCGGGGGACAATGAGCAGTTCTTC.

This clonotype has only a few counts. The chain carries TRBV12-3 or TRBV12-4 and TRBJ2-7; TRBD2 matches 8 bases. With V trimmed by 1 base and J by 7 bases, 9 bases remained unmatched. The length of the CDR3 is 15 residues. CDR3 loop: CASSLGQRGSGEQYF. CDR3 DNA: TGTGCCAGCAGTTTAGGCCAGCGGGGGTCGGGAGAGCAGTACTTC.

The CDR3: CASSLYVLDNEQYF. The DNA for the CDR3 is TGTGCCAGCAGCTTATACGTGCTGGATAACGAGCAGTACTTC. J is TRBJ2-7 and V is TRBV7-2; D unclear. The V end lost 2 bases, the J end lost 5 bases, and 13 bases lay between the germline ends. Per the germline V gene, CDR1 is SGHTA and CDR2 is FQGNSA. The CDR3 loop spans 14 amino acids.

This clonotype was recorded many times. V and J are TRBV7-2 and TRBJ1-2; no clear D. Germline V gene lookup returns CDR1 SGHTA and CDR2 FQGNSA. V was trimmed by 0 bases and J by 4 bases, leaving 15 bases between them. The length of the CDR3 is 16 residues. CDR3 bases: TGTGCCAGCAGCTTAGCGGCCGCCGGGGTGAGCTATGGCTACACCTTC. This codes for CASSLAAAGVSYGYTF. Using reference TRBV7-2 and TRBJ1-2 for the parts outside the CDR3, the full variable domain is GAGVSQSPSNKVTEKGKDVELRCDPISGHTALYWYRQSLGQGLEFLIYFQGNSAPDKSGLPSDRFSAERTGGSVSTLTIQRTQQEDSAVYLCASSLAAAGVSYGYTFGSGTRLTVV.

Comments on this clonotype: One end of the junction is discordant with germline, which a read error may explain. The V and J genes are TRBV15 and TRBJ2-7; D unresolved. The germline V gene has CDR1 LNHNV and CDR2 YYDKDF (reference sequence). This CDR3 is built from 12 residues. The CDR3 protein is CATKGSGYGQYF. The CDR3 DNA is TGTGCCACCAAGGGATCCGGCTACGGGCAGTACTTC.

This sequence joins TRBV7-9 and TRBJ1-2; D is perhaps TRBD1 (5 bases). The CDR3 is 13 amino acids. The germline V gene encodes CDR1 SEHNR and CDR2 FQNEAQ (reference sequence). Deletions cut 10 bases from V and 3 bases from J, with 15 bases between. The DNA for the CDR3 is TGTGCCATTACATTGGCGACAGACTATGGCTACACCTTC. Amino acid sequence: CAITLATDYGYTF.